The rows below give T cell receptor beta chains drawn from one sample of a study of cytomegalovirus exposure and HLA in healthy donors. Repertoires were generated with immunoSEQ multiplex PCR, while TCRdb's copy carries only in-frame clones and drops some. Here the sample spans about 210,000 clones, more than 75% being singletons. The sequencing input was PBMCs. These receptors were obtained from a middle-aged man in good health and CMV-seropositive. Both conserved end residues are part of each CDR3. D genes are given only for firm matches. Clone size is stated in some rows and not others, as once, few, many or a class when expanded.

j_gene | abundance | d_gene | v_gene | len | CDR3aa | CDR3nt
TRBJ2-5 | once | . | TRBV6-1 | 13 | CASSGPMKETQYF | TGTGCCAGCAGTGGGCCGATGAAAGAGACCCAGTACTTC
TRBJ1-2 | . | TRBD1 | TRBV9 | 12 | CASSVQGGGYTF | TGTGCCAGCAGCGTCCAGGGGGGTGGCTACACCTTC
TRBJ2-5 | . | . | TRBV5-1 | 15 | CASSLEQTIQETQYF | TGCGCCAGCAGCTTGGAACAGACGATCCAAGAGACCCAGTACTTC
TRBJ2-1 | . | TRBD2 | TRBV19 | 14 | CASSSSGSGNEQFF | TGTGCCAGTAGTTCTAGCGGGAGTGGGAATGAGCAGTTCTTC
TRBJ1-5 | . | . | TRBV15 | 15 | CATRGHMDINQPQHF | TGTGCCACCAGAGGTCATATGGACATCAATCAGCCCCAGCATTTT
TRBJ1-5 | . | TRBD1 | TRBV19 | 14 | CASKSTGDNQPQHF | TGTGCCAGTAAATCGACAGGGGACAATCAGCCCCAGCATTTT
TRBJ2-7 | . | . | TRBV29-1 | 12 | CSVVADSYEQYF | TGCAGCGTAGTAGCGGACTCCTACGAGCAGTACTTC
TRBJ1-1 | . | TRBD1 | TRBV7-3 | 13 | CASSFRDRAEAFF | TGTGCCAGCAGCTTTAGGGACAGGGCTGAAGCTTTCTTT
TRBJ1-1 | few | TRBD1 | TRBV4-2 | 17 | CASSQIRTGGANTEAFF | TGTGCCAGCAGCCAAATCCGGACAGGAGGGGCGAACACTGAAGCTTTCTTT
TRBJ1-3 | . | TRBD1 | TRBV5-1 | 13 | CASSRSGGNTIYF | TGCGCCAGCAGTAGATCAGGGGGGAACACCATATATTTT
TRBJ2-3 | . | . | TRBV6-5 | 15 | CASSYSGGTTDTQYF | TGTGCCAGCAGTTACTCGGGCGGGACCACAGATACGCAGTATTTT
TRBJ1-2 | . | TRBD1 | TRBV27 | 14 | CASSPGQGINGYTF | TGTGCCAGCAGTCCCGGACAGGGGATAAATGGCTACACCTTC
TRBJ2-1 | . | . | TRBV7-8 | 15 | CASSPSLTEYNEQFF | TGTGCCAGCAGCCCGTCATTGACAGAGTACAATGAGCAGTTCTTC
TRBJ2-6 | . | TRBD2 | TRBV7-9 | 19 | CASSFPGGRAIGGANVLTF | TGTGCCAGCAGCTTCCCGGGCGGGAGAGCTATAGGTGGGGCCAACGTCCTGACTTTC
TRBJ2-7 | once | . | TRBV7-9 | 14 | CASSLARGAYEQYF | TGTGCCAGCAGCTTAGCCAGGGGAGCCTACGAGCAGTACTTC
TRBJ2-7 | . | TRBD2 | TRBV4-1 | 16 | CASSQGFGTRDYEQYF | TGCGCCAGCAGCCAAGGTTTTGGGACTAGAGACTACGAGCAGTACTTC
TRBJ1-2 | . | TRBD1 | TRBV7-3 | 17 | CASSPSGTGGRLNGYTF | TGTGCCAGCAGCCCCTCCGGGACAGGGGGCCGTTTAAATGGCTACACCTTC
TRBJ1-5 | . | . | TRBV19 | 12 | CATVTGNQPQHF | TGTGCCACAGTAACAGGGAATCAGCCCCAGCATTTT
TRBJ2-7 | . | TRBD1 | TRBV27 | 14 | CASSSMDRRYEQYF | TGTGCCAGCAGTTCAATGGACAGGAGGTACGAGCAGTACTTC
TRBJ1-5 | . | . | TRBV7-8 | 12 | CASSLPNQPQHF | TGTGCCAGCAGCCTTCCCAATCAGCCCCAGCATTTT
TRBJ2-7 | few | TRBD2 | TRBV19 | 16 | CASSISGASGLGEQYF | TGTGCCAGTAGTATCAGCGGGGCTAGCGGCTTGGGGGAGCAGTACTTC
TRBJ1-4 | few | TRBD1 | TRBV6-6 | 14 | CASSPGQGREKLFF | TGTGCCAGCAGTCCCGGACAGGGTCGTGAAAAACTGTTTTTT
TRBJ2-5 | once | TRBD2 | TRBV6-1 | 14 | CASINLAGIETQYF | TGTGCCAGCATCAACCTAGCGGGAATAGAGACCCAGTACTTC
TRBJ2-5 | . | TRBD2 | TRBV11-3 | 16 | CASSLMSSGRGETQYF | TGTGCCAGCAGCTTAATGTCTAGCGGGAGGGGAGAGACCCAGTACTTC
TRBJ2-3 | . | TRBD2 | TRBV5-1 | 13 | CASSGEGTDTQYF | TGCGCCAGCAGCGGGGAGGGGACAGATACGCAGTATTTT
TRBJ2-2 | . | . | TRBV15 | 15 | CATSREGLNTGELFF | TGTGCCACCAGCAGAGAGGGGCTTAACACCGGGGAGCTGTTTTTT
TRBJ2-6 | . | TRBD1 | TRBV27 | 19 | CASSSLTGTGNSGANVLTF | TGTGCCAGCAGTAGTCTGACCGGGACAGGGAACTCTGGGGCCAACGTCCTGACTTTC
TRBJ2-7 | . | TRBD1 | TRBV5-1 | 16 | CASSTGQGMQGYEQYF | TGCGCCAGCAGTACGGGACAGGGGATGCAGGGCTACGAGCAGTACTTC
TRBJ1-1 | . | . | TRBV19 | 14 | CASNVRTANTEAFF | TGTGCCAGTAATGTAAGGACAGCTAACACTGAAGCTTTCTTT
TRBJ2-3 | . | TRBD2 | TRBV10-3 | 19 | CAISESGLAGESPPDTQYF | TGTGCCATCAGTGAGTCGGGTCTAGCGGGAGAAAGCCCCCCAGATACGCAGTATTTT
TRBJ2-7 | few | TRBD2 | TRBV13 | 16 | CASSLTWGLGNYEQYF | TGTGCCAGCAGCCTTACCTGGGGACTAGGGAACTACGAGCAGTACTTC
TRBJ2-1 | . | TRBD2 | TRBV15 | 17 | CATSRDLGTSGRNEQFF | TGTGCCACCAGCAGAGATCTGGGGACTAGCGGGAGGAATGAGCAGTTCTTC
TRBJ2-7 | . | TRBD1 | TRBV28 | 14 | CASSFYRGPYEQYF | TGTGCCAGCAGTTTCTACAGGGGACCCTACGAGCAGTACTTC
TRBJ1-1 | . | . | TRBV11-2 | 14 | CASSDRIGISEAFF | TGTGCCAGCAGCGATCGTATCGGGATAAGCGAAGCTTTCTTT
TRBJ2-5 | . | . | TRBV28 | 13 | CASRSYDQETQYF | TGTGCCAGCAGATCATACGATCAGGAGACCCAGTACTTC
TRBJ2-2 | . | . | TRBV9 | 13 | CASSVDQTGELFF | TGTGCCAGCAGCGTAGATCAAACCGGGGAGCTGTTTTTT
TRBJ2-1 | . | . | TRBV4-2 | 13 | CASSQGLYNEQFF | TGTGCCAGCAGCCAAGGGCTTTACAATGAGCAGTTCTTC
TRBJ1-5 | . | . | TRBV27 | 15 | CASSTLQGRNQPQHF | TGTGCCAGCAGTACGTTACAGGGCCGCAATCAGCCCCAGCATTTT
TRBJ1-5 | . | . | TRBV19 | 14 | CASKRDLGHQPQHF | TGTGCCAGTAAGCGGGATTTGGGACATCAGCCCCAGCATTTT
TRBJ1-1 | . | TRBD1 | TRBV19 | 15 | CASIPRTGVNTEAFF | TGTGCCAGTATTCCCAGGACAGGGGTCAACACTGAAGCTTTCTTT
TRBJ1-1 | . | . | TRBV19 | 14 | CASSIQGSSTEAFF | TGTGCCAGTAGTATACAGGGTAGTAGCACTGAAGCTTTCTTT
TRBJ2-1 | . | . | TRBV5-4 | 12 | CASTGLYNEQFF | TGTGCCAGCACGGGACTTTACAATGAGCAGTTCTTC
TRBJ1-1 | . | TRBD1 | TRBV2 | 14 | CASNTGVRNTEAFF | TGTGCCAGCAATACAGGGGTTAGGAACACTGAAGCTTTCTTT